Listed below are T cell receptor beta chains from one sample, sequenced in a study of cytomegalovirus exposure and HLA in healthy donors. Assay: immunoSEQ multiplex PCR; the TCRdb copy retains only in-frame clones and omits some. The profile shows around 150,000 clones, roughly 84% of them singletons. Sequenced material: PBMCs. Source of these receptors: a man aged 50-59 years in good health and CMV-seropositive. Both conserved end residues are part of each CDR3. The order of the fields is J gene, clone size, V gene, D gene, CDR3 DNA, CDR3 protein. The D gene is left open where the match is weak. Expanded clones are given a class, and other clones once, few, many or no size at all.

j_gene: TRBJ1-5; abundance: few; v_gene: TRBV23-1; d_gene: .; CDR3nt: TGCGCCAGCAGCCTGAATCAGCCCCAGCATTTT; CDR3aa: CASSLNQPQHF
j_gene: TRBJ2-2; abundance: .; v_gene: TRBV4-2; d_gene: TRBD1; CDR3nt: TGTGCCAGCAGCCAAGGGTCGCGACAGGGGAACACCGGGGAGCTGTTTTTT; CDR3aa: CASSQGSRQGNTGELFF
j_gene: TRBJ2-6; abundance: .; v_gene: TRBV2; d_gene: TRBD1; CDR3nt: TGTGCCAGCAGCTCGGACAGGGAACGACCTGGGGCCAACGTCCTGACTTTC; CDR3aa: CASSSDRERPGANVLTF
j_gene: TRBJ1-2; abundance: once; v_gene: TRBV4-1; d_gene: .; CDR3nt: TGCGCCAGCAGCCAAGGGCTGACTCTTGGCTACACCTTC; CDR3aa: CASSQGLTLGYTF
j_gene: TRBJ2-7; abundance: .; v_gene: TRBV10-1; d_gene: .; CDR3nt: TGCGCCAGCAGTGACCGGGGGTCGGGCGAGCAGTACTTC; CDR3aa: CASSDRGSGEQYF
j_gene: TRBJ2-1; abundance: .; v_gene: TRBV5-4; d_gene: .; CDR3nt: TGTGCCAGCAGCTTGGAACGGAATGAGCAGTTCTTC; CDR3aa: CASSLERNEQFF
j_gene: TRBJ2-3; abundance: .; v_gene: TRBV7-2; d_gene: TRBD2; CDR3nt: TGTGCCAGCAGCTTAGCCGGGACTAGCGGGGCGAATACGCAGTATTTT; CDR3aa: CASSLAGTSGANTQYF
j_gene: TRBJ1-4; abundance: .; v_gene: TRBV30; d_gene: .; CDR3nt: TGTGCCTGGAGTTTACAGGGTTCAGCAACTAATGAAAAACTGTTTTTT; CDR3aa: CAWSLQGSATNEKLFF
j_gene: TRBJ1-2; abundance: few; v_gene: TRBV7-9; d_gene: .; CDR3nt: TGTGCCAGCAGCCAGCGGGGCAGGGTGGATGGCTACACCTTC; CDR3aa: CASSQRGRVDGYTF
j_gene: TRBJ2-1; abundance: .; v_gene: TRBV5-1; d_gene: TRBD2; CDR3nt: TGCGCCAGCAGCATTACTAGCGGGGGGGCCGTTGAGCAGTTCTTC; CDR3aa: CASSITSGGAVEQFF
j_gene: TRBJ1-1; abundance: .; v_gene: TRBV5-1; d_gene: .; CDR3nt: TGCGCCACCACTTTTGGGGAGACGAACACTGAAGCTTTCTTT; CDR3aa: CATTFGETNTEAFF
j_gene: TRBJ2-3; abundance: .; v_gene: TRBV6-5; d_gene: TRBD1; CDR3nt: TGTGCCAGCCGGGACAGGAATACAGATACGCAGTATTTT; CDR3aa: CASRDRNTDTQYF
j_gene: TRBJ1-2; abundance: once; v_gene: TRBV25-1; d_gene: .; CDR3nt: TGTGCCAGCACCGGACTCTCAGGCGGCTACACCTTC; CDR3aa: CASTGLSGGYTF
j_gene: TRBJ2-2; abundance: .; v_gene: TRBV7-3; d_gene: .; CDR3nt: TGTGCCAGCAGCCTCGGGGCGGGAAACACCGGGGAGCTGTTTTTT; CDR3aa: CASSLGAGNTGELFF
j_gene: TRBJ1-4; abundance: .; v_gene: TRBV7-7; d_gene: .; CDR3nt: TGTGCTAGCAGCTTAGCTGGCAATGAAAAACTGTTTTTT; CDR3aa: CASSLAGNEKLFF
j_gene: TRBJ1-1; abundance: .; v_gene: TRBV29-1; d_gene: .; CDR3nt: TGCAGCGTTGAAGATCAGGGGATGGGGACTGAAGCTTTCTTT; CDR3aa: CSVEDQGMGTEAFF
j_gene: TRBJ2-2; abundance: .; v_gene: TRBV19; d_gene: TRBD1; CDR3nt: TGTGCCAGTAGTATCTCTCTACAGGGGGCTGGGGAGCTGTTTTTT; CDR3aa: CASSISLQGAGELFF
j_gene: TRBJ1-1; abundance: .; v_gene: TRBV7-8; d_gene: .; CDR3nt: TGTGCCAGCAGCCATATACAGGGTCGGACTGAAGCTTTCTTT; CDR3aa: CASSHIQGRTEAFF
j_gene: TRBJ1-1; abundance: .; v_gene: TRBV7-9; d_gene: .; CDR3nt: TGTGCCAGCAGCACCAGGGGAACTGAAGCTTTCTTT; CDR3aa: CASSTRGTEAFF
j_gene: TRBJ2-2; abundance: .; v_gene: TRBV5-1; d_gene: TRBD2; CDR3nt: TGCGCCAGCAGCCGGGGGGGAGCCCCCGGGGAGCTGTTTTTT; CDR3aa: CASSRGGAPGELFF
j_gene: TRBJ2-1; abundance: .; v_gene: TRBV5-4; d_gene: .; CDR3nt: TGTGCCAGCAGCTTGGTAGCGAATGAGCAGTTCTTC; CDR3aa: CASSLVANEQFF
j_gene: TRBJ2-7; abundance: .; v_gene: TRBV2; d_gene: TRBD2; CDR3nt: TGTGCCAGCAGTGAAGGGCTAGCGGGGGCCGAGCAGTACTTC; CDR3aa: CASSEGLAGAEQYF
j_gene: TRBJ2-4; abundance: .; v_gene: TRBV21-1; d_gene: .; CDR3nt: TGTGCCAGGATCGGGGGGCAGACACAAGCCAAAAACATTCAGTACTTC; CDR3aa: CARIGGQTQAKNIQYF
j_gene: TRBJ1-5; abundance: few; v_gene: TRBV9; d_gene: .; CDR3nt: TGTGCCAGCAGCGTAGATGGGGCTCGCAATCAGCCCCAGCATTTT; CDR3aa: CASSVDGARNQPQHF
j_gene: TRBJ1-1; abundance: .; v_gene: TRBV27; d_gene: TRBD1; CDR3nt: TGTGCCAGCAGTTTACCGGGACAGGGGACTGAAGCTTTCTTT; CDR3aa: CASSLPGQGTEAFF
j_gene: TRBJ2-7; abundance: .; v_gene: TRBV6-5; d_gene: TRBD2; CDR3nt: TGTGCCAGCAGTTACGGGTCGGGGGGGATATACGAGCAGTACTTC; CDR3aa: CASSYGSGGIYEQYF
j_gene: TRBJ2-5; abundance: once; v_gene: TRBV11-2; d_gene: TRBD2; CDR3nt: TGTGCCAGCAGCTCCGGAGGGGCTAGCGGGGGGGAAGAGACCCAGTACTTC; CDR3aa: CASSSGGASGGEETQYF
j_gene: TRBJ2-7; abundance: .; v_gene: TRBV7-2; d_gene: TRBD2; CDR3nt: TGTGCCAGCAGCTTAAGGCGGGGGGGGTACGAGCAGTACTTC; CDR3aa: CASSLRRGGYEQYF
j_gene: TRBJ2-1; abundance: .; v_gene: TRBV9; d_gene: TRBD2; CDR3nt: TGTGCCAGCAGCGCGGGGGGTTTGCGCAATGAGCAGTTCTTC; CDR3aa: CASSAGGLRNEQFF
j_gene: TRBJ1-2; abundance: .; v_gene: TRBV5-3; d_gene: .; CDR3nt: TGTGCCAGAAGCCCTTGGGCCGCTGCTAACTATGGCTACACCTTC; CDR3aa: CARSPWAAANYGYTF
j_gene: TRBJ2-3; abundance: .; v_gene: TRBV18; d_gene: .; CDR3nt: TGTGCCAGCTCACCGACGGGGATCTACACAGATACGCAGTATTTT; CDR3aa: CASSPTGIYTDTQYF
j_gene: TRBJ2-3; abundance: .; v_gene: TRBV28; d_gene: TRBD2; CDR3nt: TGTGCCAGCAGTACCACTAGCGGGAGGGCGGGCACAGATACGCAGTATTTT; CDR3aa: CASSTTSGRAGTDTQYF
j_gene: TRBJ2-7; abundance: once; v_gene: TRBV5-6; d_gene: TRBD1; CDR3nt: TGTGCCAGCAGCTCGGGACAGGGCTGGAACGAGCAGTACTTC; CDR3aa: CASSSGQGWNEQYF
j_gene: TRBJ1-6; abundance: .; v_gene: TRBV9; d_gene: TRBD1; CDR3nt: TGTGCCAGCAGCGCCTGGGGACAGCAAAAGGGGCCCCTCCACTTT; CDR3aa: CASSAWGQQKGPLHF
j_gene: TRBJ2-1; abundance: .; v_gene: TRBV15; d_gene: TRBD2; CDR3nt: TGTGCCACCAGCACGGCCGCGGGGGGTATCTACAATGAGCAGTTCTTC; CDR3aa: CATSTAAGGIYNEQFF
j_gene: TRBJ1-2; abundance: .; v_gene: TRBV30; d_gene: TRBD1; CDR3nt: TGTGCCTGGACAAAAGGGACAGGGGTACGGGACGGCTACACCTTC; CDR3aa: CAWTKGTGVRDGYTF
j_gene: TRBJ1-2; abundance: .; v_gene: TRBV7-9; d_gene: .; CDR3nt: TGTTCCAGCAGCCTAGATAGCGGCTACACCTTC; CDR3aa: CSSSLDSGYTF
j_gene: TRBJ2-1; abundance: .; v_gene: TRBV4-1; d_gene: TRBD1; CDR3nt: TGCGCCAGCAGACCTTCCGGACAGGGGGTCAGTTACAATGAGCAGTTCTTC; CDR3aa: CASRPSGQGVSYNEQFF
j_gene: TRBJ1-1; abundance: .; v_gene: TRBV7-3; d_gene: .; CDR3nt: TGTGCCAGCAGCCAGGGGATGGGTATGGACACTGAAGCTTTCTTT; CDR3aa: CASSQGMGMDTEAFF
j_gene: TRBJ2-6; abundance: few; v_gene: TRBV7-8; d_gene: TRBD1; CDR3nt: TGTGCCAGCAGCTTAGTGAACAGGGGGCTCTCTGGGGCCAACGTCCTGACTTTC; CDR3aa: CASSLVNRGLSGANVLTF
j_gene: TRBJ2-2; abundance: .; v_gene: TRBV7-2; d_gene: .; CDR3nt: TGTGCCAGCAGCTTAGATGCAGGAGGTTCCGGGGAGCTGTTTTTT; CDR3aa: CASSLDAGGSGELFF
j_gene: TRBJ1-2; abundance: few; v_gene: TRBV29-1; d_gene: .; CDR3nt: TGCAGCGTTAACCGGGGAGGGGGCTACACCTTC; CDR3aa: CSVNRGGGYTF
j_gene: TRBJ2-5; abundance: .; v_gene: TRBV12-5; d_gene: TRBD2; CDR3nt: TGTGCTAGTGGCTTGACTAGCGATGTGACCCAGTACTTC; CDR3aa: CASGLTSDVTQYF
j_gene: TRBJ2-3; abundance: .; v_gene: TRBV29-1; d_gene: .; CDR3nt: TGCAGCTCAACAGGTGAAACAGATACGCAGTATTTT; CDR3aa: CSSTGETDTQYF
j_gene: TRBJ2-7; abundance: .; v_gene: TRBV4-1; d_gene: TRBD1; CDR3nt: TGCGCCAGCAGCCAAGATAACAGGGGGCTGTACGAGCAGTACTTC; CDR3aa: CASSQDNRGLYEQYF
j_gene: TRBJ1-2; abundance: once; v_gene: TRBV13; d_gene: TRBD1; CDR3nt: TGTGCCAGCAGCCTGGGACAGGGGTTTCGGAAATATGGCTACACCTTC; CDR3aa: CASSLGQGFRKYGYTF
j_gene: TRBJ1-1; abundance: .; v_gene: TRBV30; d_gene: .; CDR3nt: TGTGCCTGGAGTGTGGCCCAATCGGGAGCTTTCTTT; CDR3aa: CAWSVAQSGAFF
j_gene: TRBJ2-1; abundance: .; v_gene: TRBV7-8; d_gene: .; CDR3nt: TGTGCCAGCAGCTTAGTCCGGGGCTCCTACAATGAGCAGTTCTTC; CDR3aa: CASSLVRGSYNEQFF
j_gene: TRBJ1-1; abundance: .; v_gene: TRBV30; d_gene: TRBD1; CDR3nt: TGTGCCTGGGACAGGGACACTGAAGCTTTCTTT; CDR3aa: CAWDRDTEAFF
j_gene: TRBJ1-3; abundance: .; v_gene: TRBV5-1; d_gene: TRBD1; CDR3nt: TGCGCCAGCAGCTCTGGACAGGGGGCTCTTGGAAACACCATATATTTT; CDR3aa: CASSSGQGALGNTIYF
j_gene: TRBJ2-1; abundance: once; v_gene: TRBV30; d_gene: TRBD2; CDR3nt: TGTGCCTGGAGTGTGGGACTAGCGGGTAGAAATGAGCAGTTCTTC; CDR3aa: CAWSVGLAGRNEQFF
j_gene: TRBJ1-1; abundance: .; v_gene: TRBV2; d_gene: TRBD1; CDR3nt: TGTGCCAGCACGGGACAGCCAAACACTGAAGCTTTCTTT; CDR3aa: CASTGQPNTEAFF
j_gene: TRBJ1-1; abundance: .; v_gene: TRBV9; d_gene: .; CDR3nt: TGTGCCAGCAATCCCGGGGGGAGGGCTGAAGCTTTCTTT; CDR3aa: CASNPGGRAEAFF
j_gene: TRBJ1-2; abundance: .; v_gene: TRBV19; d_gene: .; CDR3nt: TGTGCCAGTATGGGGGGTGCGGGCTACACCTTC; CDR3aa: CASMGGAGYTF
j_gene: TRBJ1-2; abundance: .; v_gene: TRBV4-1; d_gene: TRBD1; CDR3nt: TGCGCCAGCAGCCAAGATTCAGGGGGCAGCTATGGCTACACCTTC; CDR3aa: CASSQDSGGSYGYTF